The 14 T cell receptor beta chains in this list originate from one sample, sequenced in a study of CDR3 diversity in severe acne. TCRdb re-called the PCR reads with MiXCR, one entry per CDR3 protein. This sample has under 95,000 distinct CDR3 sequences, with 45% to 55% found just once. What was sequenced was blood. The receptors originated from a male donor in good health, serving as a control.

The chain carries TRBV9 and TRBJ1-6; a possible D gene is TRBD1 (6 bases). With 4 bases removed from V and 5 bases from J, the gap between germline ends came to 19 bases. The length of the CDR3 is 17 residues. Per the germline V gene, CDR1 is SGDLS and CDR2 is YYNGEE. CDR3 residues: CASSPEGHSFHNSPLHF. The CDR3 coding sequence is TGTGCCAGCAGCCCAGAGGGACACTCTTTCCATAATTCACCCCTCCACTTT.

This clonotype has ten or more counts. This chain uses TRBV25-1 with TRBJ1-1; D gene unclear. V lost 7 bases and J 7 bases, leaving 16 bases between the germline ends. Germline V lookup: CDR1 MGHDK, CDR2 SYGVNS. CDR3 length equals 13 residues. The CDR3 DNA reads TGTGCCAGCACCAACGTGGTGGGCCGTGAAGCTTTCTTT. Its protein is CASTNVVGREAFF.

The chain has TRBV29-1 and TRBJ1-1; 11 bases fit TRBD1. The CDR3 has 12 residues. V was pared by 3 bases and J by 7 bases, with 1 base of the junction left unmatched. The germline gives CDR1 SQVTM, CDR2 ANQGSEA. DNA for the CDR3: TGCAGCGTTGAGGGACAGGGGGGTGAAGCTTTCTTT. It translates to CSVEGQGGEAFF.

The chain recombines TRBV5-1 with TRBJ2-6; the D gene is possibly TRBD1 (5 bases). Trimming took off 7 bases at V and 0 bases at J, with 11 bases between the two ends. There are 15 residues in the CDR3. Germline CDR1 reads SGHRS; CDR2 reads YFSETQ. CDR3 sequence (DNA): TGCGCCAGCGGGGCTACAACCTCTGGGGCCAACGTCCTGACTTTC. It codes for CASGATTSGANVLTF.

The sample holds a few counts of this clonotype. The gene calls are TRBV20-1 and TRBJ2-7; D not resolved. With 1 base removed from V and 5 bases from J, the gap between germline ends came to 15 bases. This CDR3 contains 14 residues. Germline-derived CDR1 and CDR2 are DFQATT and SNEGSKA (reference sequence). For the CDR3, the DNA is TGCAGTGCTAGAGGGCAAATAGCACCCCACGAGCAGTACTTC. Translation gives CSARGQIAPHEQYF.

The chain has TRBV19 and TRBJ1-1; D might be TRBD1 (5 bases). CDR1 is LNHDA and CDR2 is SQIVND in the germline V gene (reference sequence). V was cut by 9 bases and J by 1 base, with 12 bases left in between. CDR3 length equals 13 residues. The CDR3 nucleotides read TGTGCCAGCGGGGACGGCTCGAACACTGAAGCTTTCTTT. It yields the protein CASGDGSNTEAFF.

CDR3 region: CASSLDFRVGTYGYTF. The CDR3 DNA reads as TGTGCCAGCAGTTTAGACTTTCGGGTTGGGACTTATGGCTACACCTTC. The rearrangement links TRBV28 to TRBJ1-2; a possible D gene is TRBD1 (5 bases). The CDR3 spans 16 residues. The ends were cut back, 2 bases at V and 5 bases at J, with 18 bases in the middle. Germline V gene data show CDR1 as MDHEN and CDR2 as SYDVKM.

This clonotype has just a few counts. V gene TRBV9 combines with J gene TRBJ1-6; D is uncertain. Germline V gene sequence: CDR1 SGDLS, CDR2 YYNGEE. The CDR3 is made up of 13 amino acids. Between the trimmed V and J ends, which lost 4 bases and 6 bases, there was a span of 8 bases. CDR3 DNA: TGTGCCAGCAGCCAAGACCTTAATTCACCCCTCCACTTT. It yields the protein CASSQDLNSPLHF.

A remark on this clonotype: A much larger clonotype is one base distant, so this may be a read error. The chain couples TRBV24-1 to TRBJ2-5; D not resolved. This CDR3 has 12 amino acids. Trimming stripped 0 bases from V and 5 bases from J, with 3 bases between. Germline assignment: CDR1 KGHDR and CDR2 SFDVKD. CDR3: CATSDLRETQYF. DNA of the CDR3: TGTGCCACCAGTGATTTGCGGGAGACCCAGTACTTC.

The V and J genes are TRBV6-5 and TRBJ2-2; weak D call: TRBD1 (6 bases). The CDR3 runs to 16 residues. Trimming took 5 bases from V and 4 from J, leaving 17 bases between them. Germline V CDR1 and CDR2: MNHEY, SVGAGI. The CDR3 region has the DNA TGTGCCAGCAGTCCTTACAGGGACGGTAGCACCGGGGAGCTGTTTTTT. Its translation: CASSPYRDGSTGELFF.

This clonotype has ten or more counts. In nucleotides, the CDR3 is TGTGCCAGCAACTTCGGACAGGCGAGCAATGAGCAGTTCTTC. Protein product: CASNFGQASNEQFF. The J gene is TRBJ2-1, the V gene TRBV28; TRBD1 agrees at 7 bases. The germline gives CDR1 MDHEN, CDR2 SYDVKM. J gave up 6 bases and V 7 bases, and 9 bases lay outside the gene matches. The CDR3 has 14 residues.

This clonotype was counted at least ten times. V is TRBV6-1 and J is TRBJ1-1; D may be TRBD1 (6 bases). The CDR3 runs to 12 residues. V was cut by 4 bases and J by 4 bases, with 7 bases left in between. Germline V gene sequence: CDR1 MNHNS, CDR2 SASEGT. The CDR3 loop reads CASSGGLTEAFF. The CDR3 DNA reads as TGTGCCAGCAGTGGGGGGCTCACTGAAGCTTTCTTT.

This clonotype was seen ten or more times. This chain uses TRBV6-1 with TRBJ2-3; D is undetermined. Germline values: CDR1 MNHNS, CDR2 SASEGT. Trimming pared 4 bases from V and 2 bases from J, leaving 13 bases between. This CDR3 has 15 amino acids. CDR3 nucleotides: TGTGCCAGCAGTGGCACAGTAGGGAACACAGATACGCAGTATTTT. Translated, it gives CASSGTVGNTDTQYF.

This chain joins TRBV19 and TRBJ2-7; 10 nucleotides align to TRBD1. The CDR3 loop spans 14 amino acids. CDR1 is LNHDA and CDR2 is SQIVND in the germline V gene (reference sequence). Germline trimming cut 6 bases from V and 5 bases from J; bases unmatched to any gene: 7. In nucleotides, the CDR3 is TGTGCCAGTAGCACCGGGACAGGGGCCAACGAGCAGTACTTC. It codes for CASSTGTGANEQYF.